Shown below are 17 T cell receptor beta chains from a single sample sequenced in a study of blood T cell repertoires in COVID-19. Clones were read by immunoSEQ multiplex PCR, and TCRdb kept only the in-frame ones, dropping some. In the table there are some 150,000 clones, just over 85% of which are singletons. The source material was peripheral blood. These receptors came from a man between 65 and 79 years old with acute or convalescent COVID-19.

This clone appeared a few times. This sequence joins TRBV5-1 and TRBJ1-2; 7 nucleotides agree with TRBD1. After removal of 0 bases from V and 6 bases from J, the junction contained 2 bases not matched to a gene. The CDR3 loop spans 13 amino acids. Per the germline V gene, CDR1 is SGHRS and CDR2 is YFSETQ. The CDR3 spells CASSLEGAHGYTF. In nucleotides, the CDR3 is TGCGCCAGCAGCTTGGAGGGGGCGCATGGCTACACCTTC.

The V gene is TRBV30, the J gene TRBJ2-1; 9 bases match TRBD2. In germline, CDR1 is GTSNPN, CDR2 SVGIG (reference sequence). The CDR3 totals 15 residues. Unmatched junction bases numbered 6, after V lost 0 bases and J lost 6 bases. In DNA, the CDR3 is TGTGCCTGGAGTGTACAGACTAGCGGAGCCAATGAGCAGTTCTTC. This codes for CAWSVQTSGANEQFF.

The rearrangement links TRBV20-1 to TRBJ2-7; 7 nucleotides agree with TRBD1. The junction had 6 bases not matched to a gene; V was cut back by 2 bases and J by 11 bases. Looked up from germline, CDR1 is DFQATT and CDR2 is SNEGSKA (reference sequence). This CDR3 comprises 11 residues. The CDR3 DNA reads as TGCAGTGCTAGACCTCAGGGGGTCGAGTACTTC. Protein sequence: CSARPQGVEYF.

V and J are TRBV27 and TRBJ2-7; 7 bases fit TRBD1. Trimming at V came to 6 bases and at J to 7 bases, leaving 9 bases not matched to a gene. From germline, CDR1 is MNHEY and CDR2 SMNVEV (reference sequence). The CDR3 totals 13 residues. CDR3 protein: CASSQTEQGEQYF. The DNA of the CDR3 is TGTGCCAGCAGCCAGACGGAACAGGGGGAGCAGTACTTC.

This rearrangement joins TRBV5-4 to TRBJ2-1; perhaps TRBD2 as D (5 bases). The CDR3 spans 11 residues. Trimming took 4 bases from V and 8 from J, leaving 7 bases between them. Germline V lookup: CDR1 SGHNT, CDR2 YYREEE (reference sequence). CDR3 amino acids: CASSMRDEQFF. CDR3 DNA sequence: TGTGCCAGCAGCATGAGGGATGAGCAGTTCTTC.

The chain couples TRBV10-3 to TRBJ2-7, with 10 bases identical to TRBD1. Per germline, CDR1 ENHRY and CDR2 SYGVKD. The length of the CDR3 is 15 residues. Germline trimming cut 6 bases from V and 4 bases from J; bases unmatched to any gene: 9. CDR3 sequence: CAISASGTGEYEQYF. The CDR3, as DNA: TGTGCCATCAGCGCCTCCGGGACAGGGGAATACGAGCAGTACTTC.

The rearrangement uses TRBV2 and TRBJ2-3; D possibly corresponds to TRBD2 (6 bases). The V gene's germline CDR1 is SNHLY and CDR2 FYNNEI. Trimming stripped 3 bases from V and 3 bases from J, with 16 bases between. The CDR3 is 16 amino acids. The CDR3 is CASSDSSRLETDTQYF. DNA of the CDR3: TGTGCCAGCAGTGACAGCTCTCGACTAGAAACAGATACGCAGTATTTT.

The rearrangement links TRBV7-3 to TRBJ2-1; TRBD2 matches at 7 bases. Trimming at V came to 3 bases and at J to 0 bases, leaving 2 bases not matched to a gene. The germline CDR1 and CDR2 sequences are SGHTA and FQGTGA. The CDR3 is 15 amino acids. CDR3 residues: CASSFLADSYNEQFF. CDR3 coding DNA: TGTGCCAGCAGCTTTCTAGCGGACTCCTACAATGAGCAGTTCTTC.

About this clone: The same CDR3 arises from other DNA sequences in this sample as well. This chain connects TRBV19 to TRBJ2-1; 7 bases map to TRBD2. Germline V gives CDR1 LNHDA, CDR2 SQIVND (reference sequence). This CDR3 comprises 15 residues. The V gene end was trimmed by 4 bases and the J gene end by 2 bases; junction bases not matched to a gene: 5. The CDR3 spells CASSTPSGAYNEQFF. CDR3 DNA: TGTGCCAGTAGTACCCCTAGCGGCGCCTACAATGAGCAGTTCTTC.

The chain's CDR3 is CASSLDGTGDTEAFF. Written as DNA, the CDR3 is TGTGCCAGCAGCTTAGACGGGACAGGGGACACTGAAGCTTTCTTT. The chain couples TRBV7-2 to TRBJ1-1, with 10 bases that match TRBD1. There are 15 residues in the CDR3. Trimming took 1 base from V and 3 from J; bases not matched to a gene: 2. Per the germline V gene, CDR1 is SGHTA and CDR2 is FQGNSA. Full variable domain (outside the CDR3, taken from reference TRBV7-2 and TRBJ1-1): GAGVSQSPSNKVTEKGKDVELRCDPISGHTALYWYRQSLGQGLEFLIYFQGNSAPDKSGLPSDRFSAERTGGSVSTLTIQRTQQEDSAVYLCASSLDGTGDTEAFFGQGTRLTVV.

The chain joins TRBV6-1 to TRBJ1-5, with 7 bases matching TRBD1. CDR1 is MNHNS and CDR2 is SASEGT in the germline V gene. The CDR3 is 16 amino acids. V shed 1 base, J shed 1 base, and the junction held 4 bases outside the gene matches. Here the CDR3 reads CASSEGTGLSNQPQHF. The DNA for the CDR3 is TGTGCCAGCAGTGAAGGGACAGGACTCAGCAATCAGCCCCAGCATTTT.

The V and J genes are TRBV27 and TRBJ1-1; D is perhaps TRBD1 (6 bases). CDR3 length equals 14 residues. CDR1 and CDR2 from the germline V gene are MNHEY and SMNVEV (reference sequence). V was trimmed by 6 bases and J by 1 base, leaving 12 bases between them. The CDR3 bases are TGTGCCAGCAGCCTGACAGGACGGAACACTGAAGCTTTCTTT. As protein: CASSLTGRNTEAFF.

This clone occurred once. This chain connects TRBV29-1 to TRBJ1-3; tentative D call: TRBD1 (6 bases). Trimming cost V 1 base and J 1 base, with 11 bases left between them. Germline V gene sequence: CDR1 SQVTM, CDR2 ANQGSEA. The CDR3 covers 15 residues. CDR3 in amino acids: CSVEAGAGSGNTIYF. The CDR3 DNA reads TGCAGCGTTGAAGCAGGGGCAGGGTCTGGAAACACCATATATTTT.

The V and J genes are TRBV29-1 and TRBJ2-7; TRBD2 agrees at 10 bases. Germline V gives CDR1 SQVTM, CDR2 ANQGSEA. CDR3 length: 15 amino acids. The V and J ends lost 1 base and 2 bases, in that order; junction bases with no gene match: 5. CDR3 region: CSVEGTLAGAYEQYF. The CDR3 DNA reads TGCAGCGTTGAAGGCACGCTAGCGGGAGCCTACGAGCAGTACTTC.

The chain carries TRBV7-9 and TRBJ1-2; D is perhaps TRBD1 (6 bases). CDR3 size: 14 residues. Germline V gene lookup returns CDR1 SEHNR and CDR2 FQNEAQ (reference sequence). Trimming removed 5 bases at V and 8 bases at J, with 18 bases between. The CDR3 bases are TGTGCCAGCAGCCCTATGGCAGGGGTTCGGGGCTACACCTTC. Residues: CASSPMAGVRGYTF.

The CDR3 region has the DNA TGTGCCAGCACCTCCCCCGGGGGGCCGGGGCTCGAGCAGTACTTC. This translates into CASTSPGGPGLEQYF. The chain couples TRBV28 to TRBJ2-7, with D perhaps matching TRBD2 (7 bases). The CDR3 contains 15 residues. The germline V and J ends were trimmed by 7 bases and 6 bases, with 22 bases remaining between them. Per germline, CDR1 MDHEN and CDR2 SYDVKM.

This clone has just a few counts. The chain links TRBV28 to TRBJ2-2, with a weak D call TRBD2 (5 bases). This CDR3 region has 14 residues. CDR1 and CDR2 from the germline V gene are MDHEN and SYDVKM. Trimming shortened V by 5 bases and J by 3 bases, and 10 bases separated the two germline ends. For the CDR3, the DNA is TGTGCCAGCAGTCTTCGAGGGTACACCGGGGAGCTGTTTTTT. It encodes CASSLRGYTGELFF.